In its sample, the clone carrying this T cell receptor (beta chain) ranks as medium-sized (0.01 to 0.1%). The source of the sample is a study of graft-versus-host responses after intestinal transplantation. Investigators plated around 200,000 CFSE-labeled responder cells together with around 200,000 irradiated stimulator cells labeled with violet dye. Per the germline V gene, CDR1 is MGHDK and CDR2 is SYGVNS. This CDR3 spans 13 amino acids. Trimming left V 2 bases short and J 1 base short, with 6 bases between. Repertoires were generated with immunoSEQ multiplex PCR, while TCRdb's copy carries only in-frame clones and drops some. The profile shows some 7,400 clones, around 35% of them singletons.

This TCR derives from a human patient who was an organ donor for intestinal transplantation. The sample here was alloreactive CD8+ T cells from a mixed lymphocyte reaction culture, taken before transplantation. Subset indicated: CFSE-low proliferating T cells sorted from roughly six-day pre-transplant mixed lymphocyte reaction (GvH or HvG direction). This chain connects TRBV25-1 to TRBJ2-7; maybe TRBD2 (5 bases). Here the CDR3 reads CASSEGLSYEQYF. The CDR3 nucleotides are TGTGCCAGCAGTGAAGGACTTTCCTACGAGCAGTACTTC.